The subject of this entry is one T cell receptor (beta chain). As yet, its antigen is unknown. The source of the sample is a study of cytomegalovirus exposure and HLA in healthy donors. Study-wide results and limits: The classifier reportedly diagnosed cytomegalovirus status with high specificity and sensitivity. Generally TCR sequences proved uncommon, though certain public TCRs appeared in numerous donors. Over 150 TCR beta chains were listed as cytomegalovirus-associated.

Data came from immunoSEQ multiplex PCR; TCRdb stores just in-frame clones and leaves some out. The top ten clones hold 2.9% of a sample with a few hundred thousand clones, 85% to 90% of them seen once. CDR1 and CDR2 (germline): MNHEY, SVGAGI. The CDR3 is made up of 13 amino acids. Trimming shortened V by 2 bases and J by 6 bases, and 10 bases separated the two germline ends. The gene calls are TRBV6-5 and TRBJ1-1; D is undetermined. Sequencing used PBMCs. This receptor was obtained from a woman aged 18-29 years in good health and CMV-seronegative. The CDR3 sequence: CASSYKGGSEAFF. In nucleotides, the CDR3 is TGTGCCAGCAGTTACAAGGGAGGGTCTGAAGCTTTCTTT.